A single sample is the source of the 14 T cell receptor beta chains below, sequenced in a study of OX40 agonist ivuxolimab in advanced cancers. Here immunoSEQ multiplex PCR was the method, and the copy in TCRdb shows in-frame clones only, minus some. Seen here are approximately 82,000 clones, approximately 85% observed once, and the top ten hold less than 2.5%. The source material was CD4+ or CD8+ T cells sorted from blood, sampled in a trial of the OX40 agonist ivuxolimab. These TCRs come from an adult with an advanced solid tumor such as melanoma, head and neck, liver or kidney cancer.

V gene TRBV19 combines with J gene TRBJ1-1, with D hard to call. The CDR3 runs 14 residues. In germline, CDR1 is LNHDA, CDR2 SQIVND (reference sequence). Trimming shortened V by 3 bases and J by 4 bases, and 12 bases separated the two germline ends. The CDR3 nucleotides are TGTGCCAGTAGTATGGGGTCGGGGATCACTGAAGCTTTCTTT. Amino acid sequence: CASSMGSGITEAFF.

The chain links TRBV2 to TRBJ2-2; a possible D gene is TRBD2 (6 bases). V shed 8 bases and J shed 1 base, with 11 bases lying between them. The CDR3 consists of 14 residues. The germline gives CDR1 SNHLY, CDR2 FYNNEI. The CDR3 reads CASGLGGNTGELFF. The CDR3 region has the DNA TGTGCCAGCGGATTGGGGGGGAACACCGGGGAGCTGTTTTTT.

The gene calls are TRBV9 and TRBJ2-5; D is tentatively TRBD1 or TRBD2 (5 bases each). The CDR3 covers 14 residues. The V end was cut by 1 base, the J end by 5 bases, with 12 bases between. Germline V gene data show CDR1 as SGDLS and CDR2 as YYNGEE. The CDR3 loop is CASSVSQGGETQYF. The CDR3 region has the DNA TGTGCCAGCAGCGTAAGCCAGGGCGGGGAGACCCAGTACTTC.

This clone is a singleton in its sample. One end of the junction does not line up with germline, which may come from a read error. The gene calls are TRBV10-3 and TRBJ2-5, with D possibly being TRBD1 (6 bases). CDR3 length: 14 amino acids. Germline lookup yields CDR1 ENHRY and CDR2 SYGVKD. CDR3 DNA: TGTGCCATCAGTCAGTCCGGACAGCAAGAGACCCAGTACTTC. This codes for CAISQSGQQETQYF.

This clone occurred a few times. The chain is built from TRBV28 and TRBJ1-2; the match to TRBD1 covers 9 bases. CDR1 MDHEN and CDR2 SYDVKM come from the germline V gene. Trimming took 4 bases from V and 4 from J; bases not matched to a gene: 7. The CDR3 has 15 residues. The CDR3 region has the DNA TGTGCCAGCAGTTACAGGGGGCGCTCCCCCTATGGCTACACCTTC. The encoded protein is CASSYRGRSPYGYTF.

The rearrangement joins TRBV7-9 to TRBJ1-2; D unclear. The V end was cut by 1 base, the J end by 5 bases, with 14 bases between. CDR3 length: 15 amino acids. The germline V gene encodes CDR1 SEHNR and CDR2 FQNEAQ (reference sequence). The CDR3 DNA follows: TGTGCCAGCAGCTTAGGTGCGGGTGCCGTTTATGGCTACACCTTC. Translating gives CASSLGAGAVYGYTF.

The chain is built from TRBV5-4 and TRBJ2-6; 7 bases are shared with TRBD1. V lost 2 bases and J lost 1; bases outside the gene matches: 6. CDR1 is SGHNT, CDR2 YYREEE, per germline (reference sequence). This CDR3 has 17 residues. DNA of the CDR3: TGTGCCAGCAGCTTTGGCAGGGGGTGGTCTGGGGCCAACGTCCTGACTTTC. Translating gives CASSFGRGWSGANVLTF.

The chain employs TRBV19 and TRBJ1-3; no firm D call. In germline, CDR1 is LNHDA, CDR2 SQIVND (reference sequence). The CDR3 is 15 residues long. Trimming removed 7 bases at V and 0 bases at J, with 13 bases between. CDR3 coding DNA: TGTGCCAGTACCTCTGGGTTGGCCTCTGGAAACACCATATATTTT. Protein: CASTSGLASGNTIYF.

This clone appeared a few times. The genes are TRBV7-6 and TRBJ1-4; 7 nucleotides line up with TRBD1. The V gene's germline CDR1 is SGHVS and CDR2 FNYEAQ. There are 14 residues in the CDR3. V trimming: 5 bases; J trimming: 9 bases; junction bases outside the gene matches: 9. The CDR3 protein is CASSPGTGAQKLFF. CDR3 in DNA: TGTGCCAGCAGCCCAGGCACAGGGGCGCAAAAACTGTTTTTT. The entire variable domain, with the rest obtained from reference TRBV7-6 and TRBJ1-4, is as follows: GAGVSQSPRYKVTKRGQDVALRCDPISGHVSLYWYRQALGQGPEFLTYFNYEAQQDKSGLPNDRFSAERPEGSISTLTIQRTEQRDSAMYRCASSPGTGAQKLFFGSGTQLSVL.

Only one count was recorded for this clone. The gene calls are TRBV27 and TRBJ1-1; D not resolved. The CDR3 sequence is 15 residues long. Trimming left V 2 bases short and J 5 bases short, with 15 bases between. Germline V gives CDR1 MNHEY, CDR2 SMNVEV (reference sequence). The CDR3 loop reads CASSLDPYAGTEAFF. CDR3 DNA: TGTGCCAGCAGTTTAGACCCTTACGCCGGTACTGAAGCTTTCTTT.

The J gene is TRBJ2-3, the V gene TRBV9; D call uncertain. The germline CDR1 and CDR2 sequences are SGDLS and YYNGEE. Trimming shortened V by 0 bases and J by 4 bases, and 9 bases separated the two germline ends. The CDR3 spans 14 residues. CDR3 sequence reads: CASSVARFADTQYF. The CDR3, as DNA: TGTGCCAGCAGCGTAGCCCGGTTTGCAGATACGCAGTATTTT.

The V gene is TRBV4-1, the J gene TRBJ1-2; 8 bases are shared with TRBD1. The CDR3 has 17 residues. V was clipped by 1 base and J by 4 bases; unmatched bases: 11. CDR1 and CDR2 from the germline V gene are MGHRA and YSYEKL. CDR3 DNA: TGCGCCAGCAGCCAAGGGTGGACAGGGCGGGGCGGCTATGGCTACACCTTC. Amino acids: CASSQGWTGRGGYGYTF.

The chain joins TRBV9 to TRBJ1-3; D is perhaps TRBD1 (6 bases). This CDR3 is built from 16 residues. In germline, CDR1 is SGDLS, CDR2 YYNGEE. Trimming shortened V by 0 bases and J by 4 bases, and 14 bases separated the two germline ends. CDR3 sequence reads: CASSVGAGHSGNTIYF. The CDR3, as DNA: TGTGCCAGCAGCGTAGGTGCGGGACATAGCGGAAACACCATATATTTT.

This clone was recorded a few times. This chain joins TRBV4-1 and TRBJ1-6; D might be TRBD1 (5 bases). The CDR3 is made up of 14 amino acids. Trimming removed 4 bases at V and 9 bases at J, with 13 bases between. CDR1 MGHRA and CDR2 YSYEKL come from the germline V gene. This CDR3 reads CASSLGRGGSPLHF. Written as DNA, the CDR3 is TGCGCCAGCAGCCTGGGGCGCGGGGGTTCACCCCTCCACTTT.